This TCR beta chain was captured in a study of blood T cells in healthy people across ages. Through a sample-barcoded 5' primer and a J-beta primer mix, a second PCR was run for roughly 6 to 11 cycles. TCRdb fed the 5' RACE reads into MiXCR, producing one record per CDR3 protein. The table includes 350,000 to 450,000 distinct CDR3 sequences, 50% to 60% detected once. This CDR3 spans 15 amino acids. V was trimmed by 4 bases and J by 0 bases, leaving 13 bases between them. Germline V CDR1 and CDR2: MNHEY, SVGAGI. The gene calls are TRBV6-5 and TRBJ2-7, with a tentative D call TRBD2 (6 bases). The TCR sequence derives from a man aged 60-69 years in good health. What was sequenced was blood. The CDR3 here is CASSSRLAHSYEQYF. The CDR3, as DNA: TGTGCCAGCAGTTCTAGGCTAGCGCACTCCTACGAGCAGTACTTC.